Sequencing of this T cell receptor beta chain was carried out in a study of blood T cells in healthy people across ages. Study context: Through template switching, about one barcoded beta molecule was captured per two T cells, as measured in model experiments. Study results and limitations: Greater diversity and more naive CD4+ cells were seen in long-lived donors than in aged donors.

Individuals who donated were healthy Caucasians from Russia aged about 6 to 100. The amount of total RNA extracted per sample was at least 5 micrograms. This clonotype was detected a few times. The antigen is not known. The V gene end was trimmed by 1 base and the J gene end by 9 bases; junction bases not matched to a gene: 8. The germline V gene has CDR1 MNHNS and CDR2 SASEGT. The CDR3 consists of 16 residues. With a J-beta primer mix and a sample-barcoded 5' primer, a second PCR ran roughly 6 to 12 cycles. TCRdb reprocessed the 5' RACE reads via MiXCR and lists one record per CDR3 protein. The sample has about 1.4 million distinct CDR3 sequences, almost 60% seen once.

The receptor's source is a man between 18 and 29 years old in good health. The genes are TRBV6-1 and TRBJ2-1, with 11 bases matching TRBD2. The specimen sequenced was blood. The DNA of the CDR3 is TGTGCCAGCAGTGAAGTCCCGCTAGCGGGAGGAACTGAGCAGTTCTTC. Protein sequence: CASSEVPLAGGTEQFF.